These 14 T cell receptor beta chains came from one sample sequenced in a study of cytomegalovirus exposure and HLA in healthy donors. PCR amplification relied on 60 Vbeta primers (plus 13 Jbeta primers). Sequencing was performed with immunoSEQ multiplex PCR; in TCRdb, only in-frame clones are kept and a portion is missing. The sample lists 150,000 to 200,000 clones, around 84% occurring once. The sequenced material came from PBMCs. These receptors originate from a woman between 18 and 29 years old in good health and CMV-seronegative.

The CDR3: CASSYERNEQFF. The DNA of the CDR3 is TGTGCCAGCAGTTACGAGAGGAATGAGCAGTTCTTC. V usage is TRBV6-5 and J usage is TRBJ2-1, with D unclear. Germline V gives CDR1 MNHEY, CDR2 SVGAGI. Trimming cost V 2 bases and J 7 bases, with 6 bases left between them. This CDR3 spans 12 amino acids.

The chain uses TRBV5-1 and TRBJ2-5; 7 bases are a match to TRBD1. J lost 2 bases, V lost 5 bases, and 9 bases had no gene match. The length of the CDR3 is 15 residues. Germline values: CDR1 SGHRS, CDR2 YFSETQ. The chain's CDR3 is CASRPRTGQQETQYF. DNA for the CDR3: TGCGCCAGCAGGCCCAGGACAGGACAACAAGAGACCCAGTACTTC.

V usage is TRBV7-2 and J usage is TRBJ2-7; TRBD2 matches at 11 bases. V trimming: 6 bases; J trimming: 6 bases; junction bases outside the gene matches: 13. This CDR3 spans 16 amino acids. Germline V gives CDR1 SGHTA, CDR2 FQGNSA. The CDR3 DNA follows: TGTGCCAGCAGGGATATTAGCGGGAGGGCCCCTCGCGAGCAGTACTTC. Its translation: CASRDISGRAPREQYF.

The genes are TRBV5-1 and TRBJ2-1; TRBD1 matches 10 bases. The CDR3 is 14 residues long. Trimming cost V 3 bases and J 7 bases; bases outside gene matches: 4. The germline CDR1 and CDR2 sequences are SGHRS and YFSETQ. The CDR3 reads CASSWGQGINEQFF. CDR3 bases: TGCGCCAGCAGCTGGGGACAGGGGATTAATGAGCAGTTCTTC.

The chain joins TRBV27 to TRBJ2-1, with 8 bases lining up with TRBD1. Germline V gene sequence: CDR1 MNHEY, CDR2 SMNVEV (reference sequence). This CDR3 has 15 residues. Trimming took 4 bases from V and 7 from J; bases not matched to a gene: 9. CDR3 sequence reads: CASSSYRGIRNEQFF. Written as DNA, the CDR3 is TGTGCCAGCAGTTCGTACAGGGGGATCCGTAATGAGCAGTTCTTC.

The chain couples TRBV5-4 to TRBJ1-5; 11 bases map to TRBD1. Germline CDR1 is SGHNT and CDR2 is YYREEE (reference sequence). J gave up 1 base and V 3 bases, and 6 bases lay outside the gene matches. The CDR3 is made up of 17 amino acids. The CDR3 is CASSWGTGGKSNQPQHF. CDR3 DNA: TGTGCCAGCAGCTGGGGGACAGGGGGAAAGAGCAATCAGCCCCAGCATTTT.

This CDR3 reads CASSARTGAYNEQFF. The CDR3 DNA reads TGCGCCAGCAGTGCCAGGACAGGGGCCTACAATGAGCAGTTCTTC. The chain employs TRBV10-1 and TRBJ2-1, with 9 bases identical to TRBD1. This CDR3 has 15 amino acids. The germline V gene has CDR1 WNHNN and CDR2 SYGVQD (reference sequence). The V gene end was trimmed by 4 bases and the J gene end by 2 bases; junction bases not matched to a gene: 3.

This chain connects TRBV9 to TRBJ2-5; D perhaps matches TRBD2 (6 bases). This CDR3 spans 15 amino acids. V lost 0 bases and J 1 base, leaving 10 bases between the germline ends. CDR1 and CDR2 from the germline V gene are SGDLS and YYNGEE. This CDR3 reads CASSVDGGFQETQYF. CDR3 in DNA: TGTGCCAGCAGCGTAGACGGGGGATTCCAAGAGACCCAGTACTTC.

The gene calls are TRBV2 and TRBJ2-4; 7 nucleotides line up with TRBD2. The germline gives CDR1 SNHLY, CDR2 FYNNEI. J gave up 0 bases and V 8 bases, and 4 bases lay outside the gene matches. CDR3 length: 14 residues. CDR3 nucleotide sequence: TGTGCCAGCCTAGCGGAGTTAGCCAAAAACATTCAGTACTTC. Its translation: CASLAELAKNIQYF. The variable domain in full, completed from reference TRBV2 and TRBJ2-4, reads EPEVTQTPSHQVTQMGQEVILRCVPISNHLYFYWYRQILGQKVEFLVSFYNNEISEKSEIFDDQFSVERPDGSNFTLKIRSTKLEDSAMYFCASLAELAKNIQYFGAGTRLSVL.

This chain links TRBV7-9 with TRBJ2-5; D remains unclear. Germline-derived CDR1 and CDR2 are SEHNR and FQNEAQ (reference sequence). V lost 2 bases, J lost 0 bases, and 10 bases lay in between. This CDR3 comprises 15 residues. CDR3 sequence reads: CASSLLLADQETQYF. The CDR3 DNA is TGTGCCAGCAGCTTATTATTGGCAGACCAAGAGACCCAGTACTTC.

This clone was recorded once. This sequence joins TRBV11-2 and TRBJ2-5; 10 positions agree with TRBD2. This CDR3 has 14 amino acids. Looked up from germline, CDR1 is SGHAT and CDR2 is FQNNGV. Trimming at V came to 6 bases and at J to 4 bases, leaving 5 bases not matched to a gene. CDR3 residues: CASRSGRAVETQYF. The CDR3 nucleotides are TGTGCCAGCAGGAGCGGGAGGGCCGTAGAGACCCAGTACTTC.

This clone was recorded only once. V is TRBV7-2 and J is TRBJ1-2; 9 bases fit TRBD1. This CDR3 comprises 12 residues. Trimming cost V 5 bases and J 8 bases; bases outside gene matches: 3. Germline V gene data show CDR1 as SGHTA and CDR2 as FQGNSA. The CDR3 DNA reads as TGTGCCAGCAGCATCGACAGGGGGGGCTACACCTTC. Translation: CASSIDRGGYTF.

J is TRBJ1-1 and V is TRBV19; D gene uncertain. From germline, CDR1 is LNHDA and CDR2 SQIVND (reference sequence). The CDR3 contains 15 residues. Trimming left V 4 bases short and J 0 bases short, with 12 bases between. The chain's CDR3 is CASSSFADLNTEAFF. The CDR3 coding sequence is TGTGCCAGTAGTAGTTTCGCAGATCTGAACACTGAAGCTTTCTTT.

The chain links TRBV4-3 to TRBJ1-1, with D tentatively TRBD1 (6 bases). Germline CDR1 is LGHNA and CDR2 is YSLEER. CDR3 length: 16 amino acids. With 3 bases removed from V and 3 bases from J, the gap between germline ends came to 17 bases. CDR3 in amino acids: CASSQDKQGLYTEAFF. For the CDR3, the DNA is TGCGCCAGCAGCCAGGACAAACAGGGTTTGTACACTGAAGCTTTCTTT.